This T cell receptor beta chain was profiled in a study of T cell responses to AZD1222 COVID-19 vaccine. This CDR3 has 15 residues. J gave up 1 base and V 4 bases, and 3 bases lay outside the gene matches. In germline, CDR1 is SGHTS, CDR2 YDEGEE. Data came from immunoSEQ multiplex PCR; TCRdb stores just in-frame clones and leaves some out. This sample carries 100,000 to 150,000 clones, around 92% of them seen once, and the ten largest clones take 1.5% to 2%. The chain employs TRBV5-8 and TRBJ2-2, with 8 bases identical to TRBD1. Material: peripheral blood, obtained 28 days after the second AZD1222 dose. The source is an adult who received the AZD1222 COVID-19 vaccine. The CDR3, as DNA: TGTGCCAGCAGCGAGGGGACAGGGAACACCGGGGAGCTGTTTTTT. It encodes CASSEGTGNTGELFF.